The 5 T cell receptor beta chains given below trace back to one sample, sequenced in a study of cytomegalovirus exposure and HLA in healthy donors. Primers: 60 Vbeta forward and 13 Jbeta reverse. Libraries were prepared by immunoSEQ multiplex PCR; TCRdb keeps only in-frame clonotypes and omits some of them. The data include about 79,000 clones; the top ten clones carry about 4.2%. Material: PBMCs. The receptors originated from a man aged 25 to 45 in good health and CMV-seronegative.

Concerning this clone itself: An end of the junction does not agree with germline; a read error may underlie this. The sample holds other DNA sequences that translate to the same CDR3. The rearrangement uses TRBV5-1 and TRBJ1-2; TRBD1 matches at 8 bases. The germline V gene encodes CDR1 SGHRS and CDR2 YFSETQ. This CDR3 is built from 13 residues. CDR3 amino acids: CASSLDRVEGYTF. The CDR3 DNA is TGCGCCAGTAGCTTGGACAGGGTCGAGGGCTACACCTTC.

The rearrangement uses TRBV6-1 and TRBJ1-2; 9 nucleotides align to TRBD1. Germline V CDR1 and CDR2: MNHNS, SASEGT. The CDR3 contains 13 residues. With V trimmed by 6 bases and J by 4 bases, 3 bases remained unmatched. CDR3 amino acids: CASRQGAPYGYTF. The CDR3 coding sequence is TGTGCCAGCAGACAGGGGGCCCCCTATGGCTACACCTTC.

The V and J genes are TRBV6-5 and TRBJ2-7, with a possible D match to TRBD2 (6 bases). CDR1 is MNHEY and CDR2 is SVGAGI in the germline V gene. Trimming took 0 bases from V and 0 from J, leaving 9 bases between them. This CDR3 has 15 amino acids. The CDR3 DNA reads as TGTGCCAGCAGTTACTCGACTAGGGACTCCTACGAGCAGTACTTC. Amino acids: CASSYSTRDSYEQYF.

This chain links TRBV4-2 with TRBJ2-7; 7 bases map to TRBD1. This CDR3 contains 15 residues. Trimming removed 4 bases from V and 4 bases from J; junction bases left unmatched: 10. Germline V gene sequence: CDR1 LGHNA, CDR2 YNFKEQ. The CDR3 nucleotides are TGTGCCAGCAGCCTACATAGGACAGGTCGGTACGAGCAGTACTTC. As protein: CASSLHRTGRYEQYF.

The V and J genes are TRBV6-1 and TRBJ1-5; 9 bases are a match to TRBD1. The ends lost 4 bases at V and 8 bases at J; junction bases unmatched: 15. CDR3 length: 17 amino acids. Germline V gives CDR1 MNHNS, CDR2 SASEGT. This CDR3 reads CASSGDRDRASWEPQHF. The CDR3 nucleotides read TGTGCCAGCAGTGGAGACCGGGACAGGGCTTCTTGGGAGCCCCAGCATTTT.